This passage covers 25 T cell receptor beta chains from one sample sequenced in a study of T cell responses to AZD1222 COVID-19 vaccine. Clones were sequenced by immunoSEQ multiplex PCR, and TCRdb holds only the in-frame ones, with some missing. The table lists hundreds of thousands of clones, under 95% of them singletons, with 1% in the top ten. Sequenced material: peripheral blood, taken on day 0 of MenACWY control vaccination. Receptors originate from an adult in good health.

The CDR3 here is CASSYSGSGANVLTF. CDR3 sequence (DNA): TGTGCCAGCAGTTACTCAGGCTCTGGGGCCAACGTCCTGACTTTC. J is TRBJ2-6 and V is TRBV6-5; D uncertain. Germline V CDR1 and CDR2: MNHEY, SVGAGI. CDR3 length equals 15 residues. V was trimmed by 0 bases and J by 0 bases, leaving 3 bases between them.

The genes are TRBV19 and TRBJ1-2, with D unresolved. CDR3 length equals 17 residues. The germline V gene encodes CDR1 LNHDA and CDR2 SQIVND (reference sequence). Trimming removed 4 bases at V and 1 base at J, with 19 bases between. CDR3 sequence reads: CASSRAGRGRRNYGYTF. CDR3 nucleotides: TGTGCCAGTAGTAGAGCTGGTCGAGGCCGCCGTAACTATGGCTACACCTTC.

As regards this clone: The conserved phenylalanine or tryptophan is not found at the CDR3 terminus, so this likely reflects a read error. No DNA is shown, since the ends of the CDR3 on it are uncertain; the CDR3 is the one TCRdb lists. The rearrangement uses TRBV3-1 (or the pseudogene TRBV3-2) and TRBJ1-2. Inclusive of both ends, the CDR3 amounts to 10 amino acids. Germline V gene data show CDR1 as LGHDT and CDR2 as YNNKEL (reference sequence). The CDR3 here is CASSSLWLPL.

V usage is TRBV11-1 and J usage is TRBJ1-2; D unresolved. The ends were cut back, 1 base at V and 2 bases at J, with 11 bases in the middle. The CDR3 has 15 amino acids. Germline CDR1 SGHAT, CDR2 FQDESV (reference sequence). The CDR3 nucleotides read TGTGCCAGCAGCTTAGGAATTGGCTGGAACTATGGCTACACCTTC. Encoded protein: CASSLGIGWNYGYTF.

The rearrangement uses TRBV30 and TRBJ2-3, with D perhaps matching TRBD2 (7 bases). CDR3 length equals 14 residues. The V gene's germline CDR1 is GTSNPN and CDR2 SVGIG (reference sequence). Trimming left V 3 bases short and J 3 bases short, with 13 bases between. The CDR3 loop reads CAWSLRGGTDTQYF. The CDR3 bases are TGTGCCTGGAGCCTAAGGGGGGGGACAGATACGCAGTATTTT. Complete variable domain (other parts from reference TRBV30 and TRBJ2-3): SQTIHQWPATLVQPVGSPLSLECTVEGTSNPNLYWYRQAAGRGLQLLFYSVGIGQISSEVPQNLSASRPQDRQFILSSKKLLLSDSGFYLCAWSLRGGTDTQYFGPGTRLTVL.

The chain uses TRBV29-1 and TRBJ2-4; 10 bases map to TRBD1. CDR3 length equals 15 residues. CDR1 is SQVTM and CDR2 is ANQGSEA in the germline V gene. The V and J ends lost 6 bases and 5 bases, in that order; junction bases with no gene match: 10. CDR3 in amino acids: CSVPRQGAPQNIQYF. In DNA, the CDR3 is TGCAGCGTACCCAGACAGGGGGCGCCTCAAAACATTCAGTACTTC.

The genes are TRBV6-2 or TRBV6-3 and TRBJ1-5, with 9 bases matching TRBD1. Trimming took 4 bases from V and 11 from J; bases not matched to a gene: 9. This CDR3 comprises 14 residues. Germline CDR1 MNHEY, CDR2 SVGEGT. The CDR3 here is CASSSAGTGSTQHF. In DNA form, the CDR3 reads TGTGCCAGCAGTTCCGCCGGGACAGGGTCGACCCAGCATTTT.

The chain links TRBV5-1 to TRBJ1-1; D may be TRBD1 (6 bases). The V gene lost 1 base and the J gene lost 7 bases, with 14 bases spanning the gap. Germline-derived CDR1 and CDR2 are SGHRS and YFSETQ. The CDR3 totals 14 residues. Written as DNA, the CDR3 is TGCGCCAGCAGCTTGTACAGGGAGGGGGGTGAAGCTTTCTTT. It encodes CASSLYREGGEAFF.

The chain uses TRBV3-1 (or the pseudogene TRBV3-2) and TRBJ2-1, with 8 bases lining up with TRBD2. The CDR3 covers 19 residues. The germline gives CDR1 LGHDT, CDR2 YNNKEL (reference sequence). Trimming removed 0 bases from V and 0 bases from J; junction bases left unmatched: 10. CDR3 region: CASSQDRAGGLSSYNEQFF. CDR3 bases: TGTGCCAGCAGCCAAGATAGGGCGGGGGGCCTTAGCTCCTACAATGAGCAGTTCTTC.

The chain employs TRBV6-5 and TRBJ1-2, with D tentatively TRBD1 (5 bases). Between the trimmed V and J ends, which lost 5 bases and 5 bases, there was a span of 9 bases. Germline CDR1 is MNHEY and CDR2 is SVGAGI. The CDR3 sequence is 12 residues long. CDR3 DNA: TGTGCCAGCAGTAGGGGACGGTATGGCTACACCTTC. Protein sequence: CASSRGRYGYTF.

This chain links TRBV6-5 with TRBJ2-5; 12 nucleotides align to TRBD2. The CDR3 has 13 amino acids. CDR1 MNHEY and CDR2 SVGAGI come from the germline V gene. The junction had 3 bases not matched to a gene; V was cut back by 8 bases and J by 5 bases. The CDR3 DNA reads TGTGCCAGCTCCGGGACTAGCGGGGAGACCCAGTACTTC. Amino acid sequence: CASSGTSGETQYF.

The V call is TRBV28, the J call TRBJ1-1, with D possibly matching TRBD1 (6 bases). Trimming shortened V by 5 bases and J by 6 bases, and 10 bases separated the two germline ends. Germline lookup yields CDR1 MDHEN and CDR2 SYDVKM. This CDR3 region has 12 residues. The CDR3 sequence is CASSLRQAEAFF. DNA for the CDR3: TGTGCCAGCAGTCTGAGACAGGCTGAAGCTTTCTTT.

The chain employs TRBV5-6 and TRBJ1-5, with no clear D. CDR3 length: 15 residues. CDR1 and CDR2 (germline): SGHDT, YYEEEE. Trimming removed 0 bases at V and 0 bases at J, with 7 bases between. The CDR3 bases are TGTGCCAGCAGCTTGGGGCAAGATAGCAATCAGCCCCAGCATTTT. Translation gives CASSLGQDSNQPQHF.

The rearrangement joins TRBV3-1 (or the pseudogene TRBV3-2) to TRBJ2-7; tentatively, D is TRBD1 (5 bases). The CDR3 length is 15 residues. CDR1 LGHDT and CDR2 YNNKEL come from the germline V gene (reference sequence). V dropped 0 bases and J dropped 2 bases, with 11 bases sitting between them. This CDR3 is CASSQDLTGAYEQYF. In DNA, the CDR3 is TGTGCCAGCAGCCAAGACCTCACAGGCGCCTACGAGCAGTACTTC.

This clone was detected only a few times. The chain links TRBV7-2 to TRBJ1-2, with a weak D call TRBD1 (5 bases). Trimming cost V 5 bases and J 4 bases, with 17 bases left between them. Germline CDR1 reads SGHTA; CDR2 reads FQGNSA. The CDR3 loop spans 15 amino acids. The CDR3 is CASSPRGDEGYGYTF. CDR3 in DNA: TGTGCCAGCAGCCCCCGAGGGGACGAGGGCTATGGCTACACCTTC. Based on the CDR3 plus reference TRBV7-2 and TRBJ1-2, the full variable domain is GAGVSQSPSNKVTEKGKDVELRCDPISGHTALYWYRQSLGQGLEFLIYFQGNSAPDKSGLPSDRFSAERTGGSVSTLTIQRTQQEDSAVYLCASSPRGDEGYGYTFGSGTRLTVV.

The CDR3 loop is CASSANQVRDSNYGYTF. In DNA, the CDR3 is TGTGCCAGCAGCGCAAATCAGGTCCGGGATTCTAACTATGGCTACACCTTC. This chain joins TRBV4-2 and TRBJ1-2, with D unresolved. Germline assignment: CDR1 LGHNA and CDR2 YNFKEQ. The germline V and J ends were trimmed by 5 bases and 0 bases, with 19 bases remaining between them. The CDR3 totals 17 residues.

V gene TRBV7-3 combines with J gene TRBJ2-1; possibly TRBD1 for D (6 bases). Germline CDR1 SGHTA, CDR2 FQGTGA. CDR3 size: 18 residues. V was shortened by 5 bases and J by 2 bases, with 22 bases between the two germline ends. CDR3 sequence: CASSPQGPVMRTYNEQFF. The CDR3, as DNA: TGTGCCAGCAGCCCACAGGGTCCCGTGATGAGGACCTACAATGAGCAGTTCTTC.

This CDR3 is CAISESTGPYGYTF. The CDR3 coding sequence is TGTGCCATCAGTGAGTCGACAGGACCCTATGGCTACACCTTC. The V and J genes are TRBV10-3 and TRBJ1-2, with a possible D match to TRBD1 (6 bases). CDR1 is ENHRY and CDR2 is SYGVKD in the germline V gene. The V gene lost 0 bases and the J gene lost 4 bases, with 9 bases spanning the gap. CDR3 length: 14 amino acids.

The chain recombines TRBV5-5 with TRBJ1-6; 8 positions match TRBD1. Germline-derived CDR1 and CDR2 are SGHKS and YYEKEE (reference sequence). V shed 4 bases and J 8 bases; nucleotides not matched to a gene: 5. This CDR3 has 14 amino acids. The CDR3 spells CASSRGQGDSPLHF. The CDR3 DNA reads as TGTGCCAGCAGCAGAGGACAGGGAGATTCACCCCTCCACTTT. The whole variable domain, filled in from reference TRBV5-5 and TRBJ1-6, reads DAGVTQSPTHLIKTRGQQVTLRCSPISGHKSVSWYQQVLGQGPQFIFQYYEKEERGRGNFPDRFSARQFPNYSSELNVNALLLGDSALYLCASSRGQGDSPLHFGNGTRLTVT.

The chain is built from TRBV7-8 and TRBJ1-2; tentative D call: TRBD1 (5 bases). The CDR3 runs 16 residues. V dropped 1 base and J dropped 4 bases, with 16 bases sitting between them. Germline V gene sequence: CDR1 SGHVS, CDR2 FQNEAQ. As DNA, the CDR3 is TGTGCCAGCAGCTTAGGGCCCAGGGAAAGGGCCTATGGCTACACCTTC. Protein: CASSLGPRERAYGYTF.

This sequence joins TRBV3-1 (or the pseudogene TRBV3-2) and TRBJ2-5, with unresolved D. Trimming removed 1 base at V and 4 bases at J, with 13 bases between. The germline V gene encodes CDR1 LGHDT and CDR2 YNNKEL (reference sequence). The CDR3 loop spans 15 amino acids. The CDR3 region has the DNA TGTGCCAGCAGCCAAGGGTCCAGTGCCCGAGAGACCCAGTACTTC. It is translated as CASSQGSSARETQYF.

This chain joins TRBV7-9 and TRBJ1-2; 9 bases line up with TRBD1. V was pared by 5 bases and J by 8 bases, with 9 bases of the junction left unmatched. Germline V gene sequence: CDR1 SEHNR, CDR2 FQNEAQ (reference sequence). This CDR3 has 14 amino acids. In nucleotides, the CDR3 is TGTGCCAGCAGCCTGGACAGGGGCCCCGGGGGCTACACCTTC. Its translation is CASSLDRGPGGYTF. Full variable domain (missing parts from reference TRBV7-9 and TRBJ1-2): DTGVSQNPRHKITKRGQNVTFRCDPISEHNRLYWYRQTLGQGPEFLTYFQNEAQLEKSRLLSDRFSAERPKGSFSTLEIQRTEQGDSAMYLCASSLDRGPGGYTFGSGTRLTVV.

This chain uses TRBV28 with TRBJ2-7; 10 nucleotides match TRBD1. The J segment lost 7 bases and the V segment lost 6 bases, leaving 6 bases of the junction unmatched. Per the germline V gene, CDR1 is MDHEN and CDR2 is SYDVKM. This CDR3 is 13 amino acids long. CDR3 DNA sequence: TGTGCCAGCAGGACAGGGGGCTATGGGGAGCAGTACTTC. It specifies CASRTGGYGEQYF.

This clone was counted only a few times. The CDR3: CASSLRTGNYGYTF. CDR3 DNA: TGCGCCAGCAGCCTAAGGACAGGAAACTATGGCTACACCTTC. J is TRBJ1-2 and V is TRBV5-1, with 7 positions matching TRBD1. CDR1 and CDR2 (germline): SGHRS, YFSETQ. Trimming took 4 bases from V and 2 from J; bases not matched to a gene: 5. CDR3 length: 14 residues.

The chain employs TRBV5-1 and TRBJ2-2, with 10 positions matching TRBD2. There are 17 residues in the CDR3. Per the germline V gene, CDR1 is SGHRS and CDR2 is YFSETQ. V gave up 0 bases and J gave up 3 bases; unmatched junction bases: 5. CDR3 region: CASSLDGSGGYTGELFF. In DNA form, the CDR3 reads TGCGCCAGCAGCTTGGACGGTAGCGGGGGGTACACCGGGGAGCTGTTTTTT.